The 13 T cell receptor beta chains reported below all come from one sample, sequenced in a study of breast tumors, draining lymph nodes, adjacent tissues. The lymph nodes were axillary draining lymph nodes from breast cancer patients. From the multiplex PCR reads, TCRdb called clonotypes with MiXCR, one entry per CDR3 protein. This sample has 85,000 to 130,000 distinct CDR3 sequences; less than 25% occur once, and the top ten carry approximately 1.3%. The source material was axillary lymph node tissue. Source of these receptors: a female donor with breast cancer. Some clones in this sample may be carry-over from other donors' samples.

Many counts were recorded for this clonotype. DNA for the CDR3: TGTGCCAGCAGCGAAACCCCCAAAGAGACCCAGTACTTC. This encodes CASSETPKETQYF. The rearrangement links TRBV7-9 to TRBJ2-5, with D unclear. Trimming cost V 5 bases and J 3 bases, with 10 bases left between them. CDR3 length: 13 amino acids. Per germline, CDR1 SEHNR and CDR2 FQNEAQ (reference sequence). Supplemented by reference TRBV7-9 and TRBJ2-5, the full variable domain reads DTGVSQNPRHKITKRGQNVTFRCDPISEHNRLYWYRQTLGQGPEFLTYFQNEAQLEKSRLLSDRFSAERPKGSFSTLEIQRTEQGDSAMYLCASSETPKETQYFGPGTRLLVL.

The chain carries TRBV28 and TRBJ2-7; 11 bases are a match to TRBD2. The CDR3 is 17 residues long. J lost 4 bases, V lost 7 bases, and 15 bases had no gene match. CDR1 is MDHEN, CDR2 SYDVKM, per germline. CDR3 in DNA: TGTGCCAGCACCCGAACTCATAGCGGGAGGGCCACGTACGAGCAGTACTTC. Its protein product is CASTRTHSGRATYEQYF.

This clonotype appeared a few times. This chain connects TRBV6-4 to TRBJ2-4; a weak D match, TRBD2 (6 bases). The CDR3 is made up of 16 amino acids. Germline lookup yields CDR1 MRHNA and CDR2 SNTAGT. Trimming stripped 9 bases from V and 0 bases from J, with 18 bases between. CDR3 in DNA: TGTGCCAGGGGGGGTATGGGGCACCTAGCCAAAAACATTCAGTACTTC. This sequence encodes CARGGMGHLAKNIQYF.

This clonotype was picked up many times. The rearrangement joins TRBV30 to TRBJ1-5; 9 bases are a match to TRBD1. Trimming at V came to 5 bases and at J to 2 bases, leaving 4 bases not matched to a gene. From germline, CDR1 is GTSNPN and CDR2 SVGIG (reference sequence). The CDR3 totals 14 residues. Here the CDR3 reads CAWSRDRGNQPQHF. Here the CDR3 DNA reads TGTGCCTGGTCCCGGGACAGGGGCAATCAGCCCCAGCATTTT.

At least ten counts were recorded for this clonotype. The rearrangement uses TRBV7-9 and TRBJ2-1; 8 bases line up with TRBD2. Germline assignment: CDR1 SEHNR and CDR2 FQNEAQ (reference sequence). The J segment lost 10 bases and the V segment lost 5 bases, leaving 4 bases of the junction unmatched. CDR3 length equals 12 residues. The CDR3 sequence: CASSLRLAEQFF. The CDR3 DNA is TGTGCCAGCAGCCTCCGACTAGCGGAGCAGTTCTTC.

This clonotype showed up just a few times. The chain joins TRBV18 to TRBJ2-7; TRBD1 aligns across 11 bases. Germline V gives CDR1 KGHSH, CDR2 LQKENI. The V segment lost 0 bases and the J segment 7 bases; nucleotides outside the gene matches: 2. The CDR3 consists of 14 residues. Here the CDR3 reads CASSPPGTGGEQYF. CDR3 DNA: TGTGCCAGCTCACCACCGGGGACAGGGGGTGAGCAGTACTTC.

Worth noting for this clonotype: One base away lies a much larger clone, so this may be a sequencing read error. The chain couples TRBV6-5 to TRBJ1-5; TRBD1 matches 9 bases. Germline V CDR1 and CDR2: MNHEY, SVGAGI. V was pared by 5 bases and J by 5 bases, with 10 bases of the junction left unmatched. The CDR3 sequence is 16 residues long. The CDR3 DNA reads as TGTGCCAGCAGTCCAACGGACAGGGGTGACGATCAGCCCCAGCATTTT. This gives the protein CASSPTDRGDDQPQHF.

This clonotype has ten or more counts. The V call is TRBV5-1, the J call TRBJ2-7; D remains unclear. Between the trimmed V and J ends, which lost 7 bases and 4 bases, there was a span of 9 bases. Germline assignment: CDR1 SGHRS and CDR2 YFSETQ. There are 11 residues in the CDR3. The CDR3 reads CASQSGYEQYF. The CDR3 DNA reads TGCGCCAGCCAATCCGGTTACGAGCAGTACTTC.

This clonotype was seen ten or more times. This sequence joins TRBV11-2 and TRBJ2-1; D unresolved. V was pared by 1 base and J by 10 bases, with 8 bases between. The CDR3 is 12 residues long. Germline-derived CDR1 and CDR2 are SGHAT and FQNNGV. CDR3 sequence: CASSLAAYEQFF. The CDR3 DNA reads TGTGCCAGCAGCTTAGCGGCCTACGAGCAGTTCTTC.

The sample holds many counts of this clonotype. J is TRBJ2-7 and V is TRBV11-2; D is unresolved. Germline V CDR1 and CDR2: SGHAT, FQNNGV. Trimming cost V 2 bases and J 5 bases, with 7 bases left between them. The CDR3 is 12 amino acids. The DNA for the CDR3 is TGTGCCAGCAGCTTAAGTCGGGACGAGCAGTACTTC. It encodes CASSLSRDEQYF.

With regard to this clonotype: A clone one base away is much larger, so this may be a read error. As the CDR3 is not closed by the conserved phenylalanine or tryptophan, this likely results from a read error. This chain uses TRBV7-9 with TRBJ2-7; D possibly corresponds to TRBD2 (5 bases). The germline V gene has CDR1 SEHNR and CDR2 FQNEAQ (reference sequence). V was clipped by 11 bases and J by 4 bases, with 15 bases between them. This CDR3 region has 12 residues. CDR3 sequence: CAAEGPIYEQYL. Written as DNA, the CDR3 is TGTGCCGCCGAGGGCCCAATATACGAGCAGTACCTC.

This clonotype appeared many times. The CDR3 region has the DNA TGTGCCAGCACTAAAGGGGGAACGGGAGGGCCCTACGAGCAGTACTTC. Its translation: CASTKGGTGGPYEQYF. This sequence joins TRBV9 and TRBJ2-7; 8 bases map to TRBD2. Germline V gene data show CDR1 as SGDLS and CDR2 as YYNGEE. The CDR3 has 16 residues. The junction had 13 bases not matched to a gene; V was cut back by 6 bases and J by 2 bases.

In regard to this clonotype: Mismatch with germline at one junction end may stem from a read error. The V call is TRBV5-5, the J call TRBJ1-2; 10 bases line up with TRBD1. The CDR3 sequence is 15 residues long. In germline, CDR1 is SGHKS, CDR2 YYEKEE (reference sequence). The DNA for the CDR3 is TGTGCCAGCAGGTTGGACAGGGGGACTGGCTATGGCTACACCTTC. This gives the protein CASRLDRGTGYGYTF. The complete variable domain, with remaining parts taken from reference TRBV5-5 and TRBJ1-2, reads DAGVTQSPTHLIKTRGQQVTLRCSPISGHKSVSWYQQVLGQGPQFIFQYYEKEERGRGNFPDRFSARQFPNYSSELNVNALLLGDSALYLCASRLDRGTGYGYTFGSGTRLTVV.